This T cell receptor beta chain was captured by sequencing in a study of beta chain features in type 1 diabetes. A few counts support this clone. The target antigen is unknown. Broader study findings: Moderate but significant shortening of TCRB CDR3s was recorded in all four CD4+ subsets from Type 1 diabetes patients. A greater similarity of naive, central memory and Treg TCRB repertoires was seen among patients than among healthy donors. It was possible that PCR favored shorter templates, equally so in patients and controls.

The study reverse transcribed the entire isolated RNA, so it sequenced expressed TCRB transcripts. Average reads for naive, central memory and regulatory T cell samples were roughly 3.5 million. Using immunoSEQ multiplex PCR, the repertoire was profiled, and TCRdb retains in-frame clones only, with some absent. The sample records 240,000 or so clones, 20% being singletons. The CDR3 loop spans 14 amino acids. V lost 4 bases, J lost 5 bases, and 5 bases stayed unmatched. Germline assignment: CDR1 SGHTA and CDR2 FQGNSA. The sample taken for sequencing was naive CD4+ T cells from blood. This TCR was recovered from a woman aged 40 to 55 with type 1 diabetes. V gene TRBV7-2 combines with J gene TRBJ2-1; the match to TRBD2 covers 7 bases. Written as DNA, the CDR3 is TGTGCCAGCAGCTCCGCCAGCGGGAACAATGAGCAGTTCTTC. Encoded protein: CASSSASGNNEQFF.